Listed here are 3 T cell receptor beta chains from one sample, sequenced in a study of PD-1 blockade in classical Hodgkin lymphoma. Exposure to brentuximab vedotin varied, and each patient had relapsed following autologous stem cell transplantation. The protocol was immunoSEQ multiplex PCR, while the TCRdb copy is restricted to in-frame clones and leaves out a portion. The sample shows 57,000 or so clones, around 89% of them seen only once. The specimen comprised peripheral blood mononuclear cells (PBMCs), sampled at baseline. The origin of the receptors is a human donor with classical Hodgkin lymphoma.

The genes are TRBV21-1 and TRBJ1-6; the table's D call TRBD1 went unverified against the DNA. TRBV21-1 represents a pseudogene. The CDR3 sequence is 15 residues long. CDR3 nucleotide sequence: TGTGCCAGCAGCAAAGGACAGGGCTATAATTCACCCCTCCACTTT. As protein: CASSKGQGYNSPLHF.

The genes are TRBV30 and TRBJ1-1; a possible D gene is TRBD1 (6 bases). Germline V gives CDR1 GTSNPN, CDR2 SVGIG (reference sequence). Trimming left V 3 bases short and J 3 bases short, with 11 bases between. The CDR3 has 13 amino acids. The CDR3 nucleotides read TGTGCCTGGAGGTCAGGGGACTACACTGAAGCTTTCTTT. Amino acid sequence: CAWRSGDYTEAFF.

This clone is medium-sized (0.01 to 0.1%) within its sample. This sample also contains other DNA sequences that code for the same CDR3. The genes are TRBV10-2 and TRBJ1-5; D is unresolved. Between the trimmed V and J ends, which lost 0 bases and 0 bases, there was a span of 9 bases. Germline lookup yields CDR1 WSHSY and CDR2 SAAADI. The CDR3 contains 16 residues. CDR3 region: CASSESPGNSNQPQHF. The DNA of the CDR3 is TGCGCCAGCAGTGAGTCTCCCGGGAATAGCAATCAGCCCCAGCATTTT.